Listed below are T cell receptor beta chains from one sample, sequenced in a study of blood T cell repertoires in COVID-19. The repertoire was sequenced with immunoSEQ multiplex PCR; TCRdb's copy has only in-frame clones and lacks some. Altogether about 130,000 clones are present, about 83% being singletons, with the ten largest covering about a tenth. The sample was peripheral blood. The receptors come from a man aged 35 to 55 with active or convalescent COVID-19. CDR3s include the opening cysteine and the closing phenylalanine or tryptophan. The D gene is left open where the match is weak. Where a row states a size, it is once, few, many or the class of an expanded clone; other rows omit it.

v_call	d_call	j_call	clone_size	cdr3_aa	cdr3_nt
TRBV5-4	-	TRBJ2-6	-	CASSLVSFSGANVLTF	TGTGCCAGCAGCTTGGTGTCTTTCTCTGGGGCCAACGTCCTGACTTTC
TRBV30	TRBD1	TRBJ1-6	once	CAWSVFGQVNSPLHF	TGTGCCTGGAGTGTATTTGGACAGGTTAATTCACCCCTCCACTTT
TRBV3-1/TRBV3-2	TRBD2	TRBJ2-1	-	CASSQGTSGISYNEQFF	TGTGCCAGCAGCCAAGGGACTAGCGGGATTTCCTACAATGAGCAGTTCTTC
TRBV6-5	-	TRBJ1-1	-	CASTWEANTEAFF	TGTGCCAGCACCTGGGAGGCGAACACTGAAGCTTTCTTT
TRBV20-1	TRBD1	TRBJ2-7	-	CSASSGQGSREQYF	TGCAGTGCTAGTTCGGGACAGGGGTCTCGCGAGCAGTACTTC
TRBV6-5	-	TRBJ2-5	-	CASSQPGHTQETQYF	TGTGCCAGCAGTCAGCCGGGACACACTCAAGAGACCCAGTACTTC
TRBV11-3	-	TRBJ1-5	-	CASSPRDTDSNQPQHF	TGTGCCAGCAGCCCTCGGGACACCGATAGCAATCAGCCCCAGCATTTT
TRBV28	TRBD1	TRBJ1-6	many	CASSLDRGLSPLHF	TGTGCCAGCAGTCTAGACAGGGGACTGTCACCCCTCCACTTT
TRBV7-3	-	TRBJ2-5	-	CASSFAVGETQYF	TGTGCCAGCAGCTTTGCTGTCGGGGAGACCCAGTACTTC
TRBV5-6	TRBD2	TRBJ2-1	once	CASSLALAGVGPSYNEQFF	TGTGCCAGCAGCTTGGCGCTAGCGGGGGTCGGACCCTCCTACAATGAGCAGTTCTTC
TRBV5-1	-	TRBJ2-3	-	CASRGPGADTQYF	TGCGCCAGCAGGGGACCAGGGGCAGATACGCAGTATTTT
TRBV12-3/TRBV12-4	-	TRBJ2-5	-	CASTKSTEETQYF	TGTGCCAGCACCAAATCGACAGAAGAGACCCAGTACTTC
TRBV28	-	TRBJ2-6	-	CASSPSGGVSGANVLTF	TGTGCCAGCAGCCCGTCCGGGGGAGTCTCTGGGGCCAACGTCCTGACTTTC
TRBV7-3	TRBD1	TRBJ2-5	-	CASSLGGTGETQYF	TGTGCCAGCAGCTTAGGCGGGACAGGGGAGACCCAGTACTTC
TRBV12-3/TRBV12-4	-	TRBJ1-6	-	CASSLDLGPPLHF	TGTGCCAGCAGTTTAGATCTGGGCCCACCCCTCCACTTT
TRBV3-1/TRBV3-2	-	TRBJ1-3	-	CASSQGGPGNTIYF	TGTGCCAGCAGCCAAGGGGGCCCTGGAAACACCATATATTTT
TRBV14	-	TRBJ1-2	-	CASSWGDYGYTF	TGTGCCAGCAGCTGGGGGGACTATGGCTACACCTTC
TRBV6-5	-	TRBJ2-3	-	CAVADTLHTDTQYF	TGTGCCGTAGCAGATACCCTCCACACAGATACGCAGTATTTT
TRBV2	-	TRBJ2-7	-	CASSTNYEQYF	TGTGCCAGCTCTACTAACTACGAGCAGTACTTC
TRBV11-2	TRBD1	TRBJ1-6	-	CASSLKQGDFAPLHF	TGTGCCAGCAGCTTAAAACAGGGGGACTTTGCTCCCCTCCACTTT
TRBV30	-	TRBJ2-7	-	CAWSGVGAAYEQYF	TGTGCCTGGAGTGGGGTGGGGGCTGCCTACGAGCAGTACTTC
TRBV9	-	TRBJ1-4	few	CASSVAEGRNEKLFF	TGTGCCAGCAGCGTAGCGGAGGGCCGTAATGAAAAACTGTTTTTT
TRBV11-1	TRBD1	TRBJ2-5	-	CASSHRTGGETQYF	TGTGCCAGCAGCCACCGGACAGGGGGAGAGACCCAGTACTTC
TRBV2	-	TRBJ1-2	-	CASIRGWDYGYTF	TGTGCCAGCATTCGAGGGTGGGACTATGGCTACACCTTC
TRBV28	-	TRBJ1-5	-	CASSPSEPQHF	TGTGCCAGCAGTCCCAGTGAGCCCCAGCATTTT
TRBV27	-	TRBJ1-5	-	CASSLTKTGNQPQHF	TGTGCCAGCAGTTTAACAAAAACAGGGAATCAGCCCCAGCATTTT
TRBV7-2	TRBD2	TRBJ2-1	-	CASSLVAGGGPVLNEQFF	TGTGCCAGCAGCTTAGTAGCGGGCGGGGGACCCGTCCTAAATGAGCAGTTCTTC
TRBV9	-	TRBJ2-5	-	CASSVDGGADETQYF	TGTGCCAGCAGCGTAGATGGCGGGGCCGATGAGACCCAGTACTTC
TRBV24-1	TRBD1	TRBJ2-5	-	CATDRGHRETQYF	TGTGCCACCGACAGGGGGCATCGAGAGACCCAGTACTTC
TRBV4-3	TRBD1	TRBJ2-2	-	CASSQAPRGQSPGELFF	TGCGCCAGCAGCCAAGCTCCCCGGGGACAGTCCCCCGGGGAGCTGTTTTTT
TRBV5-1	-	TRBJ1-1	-	CASNTGPGTEAFF	TGCGCCAGCAACACAGGGCCGGGGACTGAAGCTTTCTTT
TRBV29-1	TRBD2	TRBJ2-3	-	CSVRFRGVGDTQYF	TGCAGCGTTCGGTTCCGGGGGGTCGGTGATACGCAGTATTTT
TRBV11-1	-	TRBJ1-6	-	CASSSQSGVSPLHF	TGTGCCAGCAGCTCCCAGTCCGGGGTTTCACCCCTCCACTTT
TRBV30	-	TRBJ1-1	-	CAWKPIGTEAFF	TGTGCCTGGAAACCTATCGGGACTGAAGCTTTCTTT
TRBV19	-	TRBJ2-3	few	CASSSGVRTDTQYF	TGTGCCAGTAGTTCGGGGGTACGAACAGATACGCAGTATTTT
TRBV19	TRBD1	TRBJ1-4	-	CASNPQGAPPGKLFF	TGTGCCAGTAATCCTCAGGGGGCTCCCCCAGGGAAACTGTTTTTT
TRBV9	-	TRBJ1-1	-	CASSVAQGTEAFF	TGTGCCAGCAGCGTAGCCCAGGGTACTGAAGCTTTCTTT
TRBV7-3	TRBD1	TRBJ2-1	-	CASSPKGGKDEQFF	TGTGCCAGCAGCCCAAAAGGGGGCAAGGATGAGCAGTTCTTC
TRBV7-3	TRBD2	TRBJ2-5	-	CASSLTSQGRGETQYF	TGTGCCAGCAGCTTAACCTCGCAAGGGAGGGGAGAGACCCAGTACTTC